Following are 18 T cell receptor beta chains from one sample sequenced in a study of T cell repertoires in cytomegalovirus infection. Their specific antigens are unknown. TCRdb passed the reads through MiXCR, listing each CDR3 protein once. The sample consists of 450,000 to 600,000 distinct CDR3 sequences, roughly 43% of them appearing once. Sequencing was performed on cultured PBMCs, taken from culture after CMV antigen stimulation. The receptors stem from a human donor in good health (CMV status not recorded). Some clones in this sample may be carry-over from other donors' samples.

The chain links TRBV18 to TRBJ1-1; D uncertain. Per the germline V gene, CDR1 is KGHSH and CDR2 is LQKENI. The V and J ends lost 3 bases and 0 bases respectively, with 14 bases between them. This CDR3 spans 16 amino acids. The CDR3 sequence: CASSPKGNRMNTEAFF. The CDR3 DNA is TGTGCCAGCTCACCCAAGGGAAACCGGATGAACACTGAAGCTTTCTTT.

This clonotype showed up just a few times. The chain carries TRBV7-6 and TRBJ2-2; 9 bases align to TRBD1. V dropped 5 bases and J dropped 6; count of bases not matched to a gene: 7. There are 15 residues in the CDR3. The germline V gene has CDR1 SGHVS and CDR2 FNYEAQ. The CDR3 coding sequence is TGTGCCAGCAGCCCTGGACAGGGGCTCGCCGGGGAGCTGTTTTTT. As protein: CASSPGQGLAGELFF.

The sample holds a few counts of this clonotype. The J gene is TRBJ1-3, the V gene TRBV6-1; possible D gene TRBD1, 5 bases. This CDR3 contains 15 residues. Per germline, CDR1 MNHNS and CDR2 SASEGT. Trimming took 4 bases from V and 0 from J, leaving 10 bases between them. The CDR3 sequence: CASSVGPFSGNTIYF. The CDR3 coding sequence is TGTGCCAGCAGTGTGGGACCATTCTCTGGAAACACCATATATTTT.

V and J are TRBV10-3 and TRBJ1-2; D is ambiguous. The germline gives CDR1 ENHRY, CDR2 SYGVKD. The CDR3 runs to 13 residues. Trimming removed 5 bases from V and 8 bases from J, with 15 bases in between. The CDR3 bases are TGTGCCATCAGTAAAGACCTGGTCGGGGGCTACACCTTC. It translates to CAISKDLVGGYTF.

This rearrangement joins TRBV4-1 to TRBJ2-3; TRBD2 matches 12 bases. CDR1 and CDR2 from the germline V gene are MGHRA and YSYEKL. The CDR3 runs 15 residues. Unmatched junction bases numbered 10, after V lost 4 bases and J lost 11 bases. The CDR3 DNA is TGCGCCAGCAGCCCCTTTAGTCTAGCGGGAGGGGTGCAGTATTTT. As protein: CASSPFSLAGGVQYF.

The chain recombines TRBV11-2 with TRBJ1-6; 7 bases align to TRBD1. Germline V CDR1 and CDR2: SGHAT, FQNNGV. This CDR3 region has 17 residues. V was pared by 4 bases and J by 9 bases, with 15 bases of the junction left unmatched. CDR3 in amino acids: CASSSILRGRGISPLHF. The CDR3 region has the DNA TGTGCCAGCAGCTCAATTCTTAGGGGGCGCGGGATTTCACCCCTCCACTTT.

This chain links TRBV6-1 with TRBJ2-1; D possibly uses TRBD1 or TRBD2 (5 bases each). V was cut by 5 bases and J by 8 bases, with 13 bases left in between. The CDR3 totals 13 residues. Germline CDR1 is MNHNS and CDR2 is SASEGT. For the CDR3, the DNA is TGTGCCAGCAGTTCCGGGGCAGGCGATGAGCAGTTCTTC. It is translated as CASSSGAGDEQFF.

This clonotype was recorded a few times. The chain joins TRBV7-2 to TRBJ2-5; D is perhaps TRBD1 or TRBD2 (7 bases each). The CDR3 extends over 14 amino acids. Trimming stripped 5 bases from V and 5 bases from J, with 15 bases between. Germline CDR1 and CDR2: SGHTA and FQGNSA. The CDR3: CASSPQGGWETQYF. CDR3 DNA sequence: TGTGCCAGCAGCCCGCAGGGGGGGTGGGAGACCCAGTACTTC.

This rearrangement joins TRBV7-6 to TRBJ2-1; perhaps TRBD1 as D (6 bases). The germline V gene has CDR1 SGHVS and CDR2 FNYEAQ. The CDR3 has 15 residues. V was pared by 3 bases and J by 8 bases, with 17 bases between. Here the CDR3 DNA reads TGTGCCAGCAGCTTGCCGGCCGGGACAACGGATGAGCAGTTCTTC. Translating it yields CASSLPAGTTDEQFF.

This clonotype showed up many times. The chain carries TRBV7-8 and TRBJ2-5, with 12 nucleotides matching TRBD1. The CDR3 is 15 amino acids. With V trimmed by 5 bases and J by 4 bases, 5 bases remained unmatched. Germline CDR1 reads SGHVS; CDR2 reads FQNEAQ. In DNA, the CDR3 is TGTGCCAGCAGCGGGGGACAGGGGGCCTTAGAGACCCAGTACTTC. This sequence encodes CASSGGQGALETQYF.

This chain uses TRBV12-3 or TRBV12-4 with TRBJ2-1, with no clear D. The V end lost 4 bases, the J end lost 4 bases, and 11 bases lay between the germline ends. The CDR3 has 14 amino acids. The CDR3 spells CASSYGGTYNEQFF. The CDR3 DNA follows: TGTGCCAGCAGTTATGGTGGCACTTACAATGAGCAGTTCTTC.

The V call is TRBV7-8, the J call TRBJ1-5; D is possibly TRBD1 (6 bases). CDR3 length equals 15 residues. Looked up from germline, CDR1 is SGHVS and CDR2 is FQNEAQ. V was shortened by 2 bases and J by 7 bases, with 15 bases between the two germline ends. In nucleotides, the CDR3 is TGTGCCAGCAGCTTATCTGGCCAGGGGAGCCAGCCCCAGCATTTT. As protein: CASSLSGQGSQPQHF.

CDR3 nucleotides: TGCAGTGCCCTTGTCAGGACGTCAGTCCACTATGGCTACACCTTC. This gives the protein CSALVRTSVHYGYTF. This chain uses TRBV20-1 with TRBJ1-2; D not resolved. The CDR3 totals 15 residues. V dropped 6 bases and J dropped 3 bases, with 20 bases sitting between them. Germline lookup yields CDR1 DFQATT and CDR2 SNEGSKA (reference sequence).

V is TRBV7-2 and J is TRBJ1-1, with D uncertain. V lost 2 bases and J lost 4, with 8 bases in between. CDR3 length: 13 residues. Germline loops: CDR1 SGHTA, CDR2 FQGNSA. The CDR3 spells CASSLRVSTEAFF. CDR3 DNA sequence: TGTGCCAGCAGCTTAAGGGTGAGCACTGAAGCTTTCTTT.

There are a few counts of this clonotype. This chain joins TRBV12-3 or TRBV12-4 and TRBJ1-1; D not certain. CDR3 size: 14 residues. V lost 6 bases, J lost 3 bases, and 14 bases lay in between. This chain's CDR3 is CASSTLGVYTEAFF. CDR3 coding DNA: TGTGCCAGCAGCACACTCGGGGTTTACACTGAAGCTTTCTTT.

The genes are TRBV4-1 and TRBJ1-1; D possibly corresponds to TRBD1 (5 bases). The CDR3 covers 16 residues. Trimming left V 1 base short and J 6 bases short, with 18 bases between. Looked up from germline, CDR1 is MGHRA and CDR2 is YSYEKL. The CDR3 DNA reads TGCGCCAGCAGCCAAGGAGGTGTATCGGGCAGGGCTGAAGCTTTCTTT. This codes for CASSQGGVSGRAEAFF.

This clonotype occurred a few times. CDR3 DNA: TGTGCCAGCAGCTTTAGTCTAACTAGCTCCTACGAGCAGTACTTC. Its protein product is CASSFSLTSSYEQYF. V usage is TRBV7-2 and J usage is TRBJ2-7; TRBD2 might be the D (5 bases). The CDR3 covers 15 residues. The V gene's germline CDR1 is SGHTA and CDR2 FQGNSA. V lost 3 bases, J lost 0 bases, and 12 bases lay in between.

The V call is TRBV6-1, the J call TRBJ1-5; tentatively, D is TRBD1 (5 bases). Germline-derived CDR1 and CDR2 are MNHNS and SASEGT. The V end was cut by 7 bases, the J end by 0 bases, with 19 bases between. CDR3 length: 17 residues. The CDR3 loop reads CASTDPSGLLSNQPQHF. For the CDR3, the DNA is TGTGCCAGCACTGACCCGTCGGGACTTCTTAGCAATCAGCCCCAGCATTTT.